This entry lists 11 T cell receptor beta chains sequenced from one sample in a study of cytomegalovirus exposure and HLA in healthy donors. Vbeta (60) and Jbeta (13) primers were used in the PCR. The table came from immunoSEQ multiplex PCR; TCRdb's copy has only in-frame clones and leaves some out. The sample has roughly 110,000 clones; around 82% are singletons. Sequenced: PBMCs. The receptor set was obtained from a man aged 45-65 years in good health and CMV-seronegative.

This clone was seen only a few times. The rearrangement uses TRBV7-3 and TRBJ2-3; TRBD1 is a possible D gene (5 bases). Per germline, CDR1 SGHTA and CDR2 FQGTGA. This CDR3 has 12 amino acids. V lost 2 bases and J lost 5, with 5 bases in between. CDR3 residues: CASSLDRDTQYF. DNA for the CDR3: TGTGCCAGCAGCTTAGACAGAGATACGCAGTATTTT.

The chain has TRBV6-1 and TRBJ1-2; 7 nucleotides match TRBD1. The CDR3 consists of 12 residues. The germline V gene has CDR1 MNHNS and CDR2 SASEGT. V trimming: 5 bases; J trimming: 13 bases; junction bases outside the gene matches: 10. The chain's CDR3 is CASSLLGQSGTF. DNA for the CDR3: TGTGCCAGCAGTCTCCTGGGACAGTCGGGCACCTTC.

The rearrangement uses TRBV7-6 and TRBJ2-1; 12 bases agree with TRBD1. This CDR3 has 18 amino acids. The V gene end was trimmed by 0 bases and the J gene end by 6 bases; junction bases not matched to a gene: 9. Germline assignment: CDR1 SGHVS and CDR2 FNYEAQ. The CDR3 DNA follows: TGTGCCAGCAGCTTAGCGTTTGGGACAGGGGGCAAAACCAATGAGCAGTTCTTC. Its protein is CASSLAFGTGGKTNEQFF.

The chain uses TRBV9 and TRBJ2-5; TRBD1 is a possible D gene (6 bases). This CDR3 is 13 amino acids long. CDR1 and CDR2 from the germline V gene are SGDLS and YYNGEE. V lost 5 bases and J lost 3, with 11 bases in between. CDR3 coding DNA: TGTGCCAGCAGTAGGGGGTCTAAAGAGACCCAGTACTTC. It is translated as CASSRGSKETQYF.

The V call is TRBV28, the J call TRBJ1-2, with 9 bases matching TRBD1. The junction had 11 bases not matched to a gene; V was cut back by 5 bases and J by 7 bases. The CDR3 contains 15 residues. CDR1 and CDR2 (germline): MDHEN, SYDVKM. The CDR3: CASSTQGATVVGYTF. The CDR3 nucleotides are TGTGCCAGCAGTACACAGGGGGCGACGGTTGTTGGCTACACCTTC.

J is TRBJ1-3 and V is TRBV7-2, with no clear D. The CDR3 has 16 residues. V was clipped by 0 bases and J by 0 bases, with 9 bases between them. Per the germline V gene, CDR1 is SGHTA and CDR2 is FQGNSA. Here the CDR3 DNA reads TGTGCCAGCAGCTTAGCCGGCGGATACTCTGGAAACACCATATATTTT. Translating it yields CASSLAGGYSGNTIYF.

This clone appeared a single time. The chain carries TRBV25-1 and TRBJ1-5; D is possibly TRBD1 (6 bases). Trimming pared 7 bases from V and 5 bases from J, leaving 15 bases between. The CDR3 is made up of 14 amino acids. Germline CDR1 is MGHDK and CDR2 is SYGVNS. CDR3 region: CASTPGGIDQPQHF. The CDR3 DNA reads as TGTGCCAGCACTCCTGGGGGCATCGATCAGCCCCAGCATTTT.

The chain recombines TRBV5-6 with TRBJ2-5; the D is unclear. The CDR3 sequence is 14 residues long. Germline CDR1 and CDR2: SGHDT and YYEEEE. V was cut by 4 bases and J by 2 bases, with 12 bases left in between. This chain's CDR3 is CASSPPVLQETQYF. CDR3 nucleotide sequence: TGTGCCAGCAGCCCCCCGGTGTTACAAGAGACCCAGTACTTC.

This chain uses TRBV5-1 with TRBJ2-1, with TRBD1 matching over 7 bases. The CDR3 sequence is 14 residues long. CDR1 SGHRS and CDR2 YFSETQ come from the germline V gene. Trimming at V came to 4 bases and at J to 2 bases, leaving 3 bases not matched to a gene. The CDR3 sequence is CASSLGQTYNEQFF. CDR3 in DNA: TGCGCCAGCAGCCTGGGACAGACCTACAATGAGCAGTTCTTC.

The chain is built from TRBV19 and TRBJ2-2, with D tentatively TRBD2 (5 bases). CDR3 length: 13 residues. Trimming pared 0 bases from V and 7 bases from J, leaving 6 bases between. The germline V gene has CDR1 LNHDA and CDR2 SQIVND (reference sequence). The CDR3 loop is CASSIDRGGELFF. As DNA, the CDR3 is TGTGCCAGTAGTATAGATCGGGGCGGGGAGCTGTTTTTT. Drawing the rest from reference TRBV19 and TRBJ2-2, the complete variable domain is DGGITQSPKYLFRKEGQNVTLSCEQNLNHDAMYWYRQDPGQGLRLIYYSQIVNDFQKGDIAEGYSVSREKKESFPLTVTSAQKNPTAFYLCASSIDRGGELFFGEGSRLTVL.

This chain's CDR3 is CASSGGSRQETQYF. The CDR3 DNA reads as TGCGCCAGCAGTGGGGGCAGCCGACAAGAGACCCAGTACTTC. This chain joins TRBV10-1 and TRBJ2-5; D perhaps matches TRBD1 (5 bases). Trimming cost V 4 bases and J 2 bases, with 11 bases left between them. The CDR3 extends over 14 amino acids. CDR1 is WNHNN and CDR2 is SYGVQD in the germline V gene (reference sequence).